The 20 T cell receptor beta chains listed next were all sequenced from one sample in a study of CD8+ T cells in alopecia areata (dated by TCRdb to about 2018). The library relied on the immunoSEQ multiplex PCR assay. RNA was extracted from all samples and reverse transcribed into cDNA as template for TCR sequencing. This immuneACCESS table, as held by TCRdb, lists in-frame sequences with V and J called but not all clones. Of the missing ones, under half trace to an unresolved V gene in checked studies; the others have no known cause. Across this sample there are fewer than 250,000 clones, with 35% to 40% seen only once. The ten largest account for 0.48% of the sample. The sample's treatment or condition, from its label and the paper: oral pan-JAK inhibitor, 5-10 mg twice daily. The sample in question was CD4+ T cells sorted from blood, obtained between weeks 30 and 35, from a patient treated with tofacitinib. These receptors originate from a human donor with alopecia areata.

V usage is TRBV25-1 and J usage is TRBJ2-5; 8 nucleotides match TRBD2. V was clipped by 4 bases and J by 2 bases; unmatched bases: 9. The CDR3 loop spans 16 amino acids. Per germline, CDR1 MGHDK and CDR2 SYGVNS. The CDR3 DNA is TGTGCCAGCAGTGCGTCCCGGGGCGGGGGGCAAGAGACCCAGTACTTC. Protein product: CASSASRGGGQETQYF.

This clone was counted only a few times. The chain carries TRBV29-1 and TRBJ1-2, with TRBD1 matching 9 bases. The trim removed 7 bases at V and 6 bases at J, leaving 9 bases unmatched. This CDR3 spans 13 amino acids. CDR1 is SQVTM and CDR2 is ANQGSEA in the germline V gene. The CDR3: CSASPDRGDGYTF. CDR3 DNA: TGCAGCGCCTCCCCTGACAGGGGGGATGGCTACACCTTC.

V usage is TRBV4-1 and J usage is TRBJ2-7, with D maybe TRBD2 (5 bases). CDR3 size: 14 residues. From germline, CDR1 is MGHRA and CDR2 YSYEKL. The V gene lost 0 bases and the J gene lost 3 bases, with 9 bases spanning the gap. As DNA, the CDR3 is TGCGCCAGCAGCCAAGATTTGGGGAGCTACGAGCAGTACTTC. It translates to CASSQDLGSYEQYF.

J is TRBJ1-2 and V is TRBV6-6; perhaps TRBD1 as D (5 bases). The CDR3 length is 16 residues. Germline V lookup: CDR1 MNHNY, CDR2 SVGAGI (reference sequence). The V end was cut by 2 bases, the J end by 2 bases, with 15 bases between. CDR3 in DNA: TGTGCCAGCAGTTACCCGGCTGGGACTGCCAACTATGGCTACACCTTC. Translation: CASSYPAGTANYGYTF.

This clone occurred a few times. This chain connects TRBV6-5 to TRBJ2-6; D is unclear. Germline V gives CDR1 MNHEY, CDR2 SVGAGI. The CDR3 runs 15 residues. Trimming took 6 bases from V and 0 from J, leaving 9 bases between them. CDR3 DNA: TGTGCCAGCAGACCCCACCACTCTGGGGCCAACGTCCTGACTTTC. Its protein is CASRPHHSGANVLTF.

A few counts support this clone. The rearrangement links TRBV5-5 to TRBJ1-5, with 11 bases fitting TRBD1. The CDR3 spans 14 residues. The V and J ends lost 4 bases and 6 bases, in that order; junction bases with no gene match: 3. CDR1 and CDR2 from the germline V gene are SGHKS and YYEKEE (reference sequence). CDR3 region: CASSGGTGGQPQHF. The CDR3 region has the DNA TGTGCCAGCAGCGGCGGGACAGGGGGTCAGCCCCAGCATTTT.

This clone was detected a few times. The chain combines TRBV5-1 with TRBJ2-2; 10 bases line up with TRBD2. CDR1 is SGHRS, CDR2 YFSETQ, per germline. The CDR3 is made up of 14 amino acids. Trimming took 3 bases from V and 4 from J; bases not matched to a gene: 0. CDR3 in amino acids: CASSSSGGTGELFF. CDR3 bases: TGCGCCAGCAGCTCTAGCGGGGGCACCGGGGAGCTGTTTTTT.

This chain links TRBV6-5 with TRBJ1-1, with D maybe TRBD1 (6 bases). Trimming removed 0 bases at V and 2 bases at J, with 10 bases between. CDR1 and CDR2 (germline): MNHEY, SVGAGI. This CDR3 contains 15 residues. The CDR3 region is CASSYSGRGNTEAFF. CDR3 DNA: TGTGCCAGCAGTTACTCGGGCAGGGGCAACACTGAAGCTTTCTTT.

The genes are TRBV30 and TRBJ2-7; D is unresolved. Trimming left V 2 bases short and J 0 bases short, with 11 bases between. The CDR3 is 14 amino acids. The germline CDR1 and CDR2 sequences are GTSNPN and SVGIG (reference sequence). CDR3 sequence reads: CAWSLGRNSYEQYF. CDR3 bases: TGTGCCTGGAGTCTAGGACGAAACTCCTACGAGCAGTACTTC.

This clone has just a few counts. The V and J genes are TRBV19 and TRBJ2-7, with TRBD1 identical over 7 bases. The germline V gene encodes CDR1 LNHDA and CDR2 SQIVND (reference sequence). This CDR3 is built from 16 residues. With V trimmed by 4 bases and J by 2 bases, 11 bases remained unmatched. The CDR3 spells CASSTPRTGPTYEQYF. Written as DNA, the CDR3 is TGTGCCAGTAGTACCCCCCGGACAGGACCAACCTACGAGCAGTACTTC.

CDR3 sequence reads: CASSLGQAAYEQYF. CDR3 sequence (DNA): TGCGCCAGCAGCTTGGGACAGGCCGCGTACGAGCAGTACTTC. The chain has TRBV5-1 and TRBJ2-7, with a weak D call TRBD1 (6 bases). Germline V CDR1 and CDR2: SGHRS, YFSETQ. This CDR3 is built from 14 residues. V was trimmed by 0 bases and J by 4 bases, leaving 11 bases between them.

In this sample, this clone turned up a few times. The chain has TRBV23-1 and TRBJ2-2, with D possibly TRBD2 on 6 matching bases. TRBV23-1 is an open reading frame whose function is uncertain. The CDR3 length is 17 residues. V shed 0 bases and J shed 3 bases, with 14 bases lying between them. Here the CDR3 reads CASSQSGGASDTGELFF. CDR3 nucleotide sequence: TGCGCCAGCAGTCAATCAGGAGGGGCCTCGGACACCGGGGAGCTGTTTTTT.

This clone has a count of ten or more. J is TRBJ1-6 and V is TRBV6-5; D perhaps matches TRBD1 (6 bases). The CDR3 runs to 14 residues. The germline V and J ends were trimmed by 6 bases and 7 bases, with 13 bases remaining between them. CDR1 is MNHEY, CDR2 SVGAGI, per germline. The CDR3 DNA sequence: TGTGCCAGCAGACTAACAGGGAGAAATTCACCCCTCCACTTT. Its translation is CASRLTGRNSPLHF.

The chain recombines TRBV29-1 with TRBJ2-7; D tentatively fits TRBD1 or TRBD2 (6 bases each). V lost 0 bases and J 3 bases, leaving 18 bases between the germline ends. The CDR3 length is 16 residues. Germline V CDR1 and CDR2: SQVTM, ANQGSEA. CDR3 in DNA: TGCAGCGTTGAAGAAAGTCGGGGGACACTCCGCTACGAGCAGTACTTC. Protein sequence: CSVEESRGTLRYEQYF.

As for this clone: Other DNA sequences in this specimen translate into the identical CDR3. This sequence joins TRBV5-1 and TRBJ2-3; D unclear. The CDR3 is made up of 12 amino acids. The germline V gene has CDR1 SGHRS and CDR2 YFSETQ. V was shortened by 1 base and J by 6 bases, with 6 bases between the two germline ends. The CDR3 DNA reads as TGCGCCAGCAGCTTGCATACGGATACGCAGTATTTT. This encodes CASSLHTDTQYF.

The chain has TRBV19 and TRBJ1-5; TRBD1 agrees at 10 bases. Germline lookup yields CDR1 LNHDA and CDR2 SQIVND (reference sequence). This CDR3 region has 15 residues. Trimming cost V 5 bases and J 3 bases; bases outside gene matches: 4. The CDR3 loop reads CASSRQGANNQPQHF. CDR3 coding DNA: TGTGCCAGTAGTCGACAGGGGGCGAACAATCAGCCCCAGCATTTT.

The chain uses TRBV19 and TRBJ1-5, with 10 bases matching TRBD1. V lost 5 bases and J lost 7; bases outside the gene matches: 5. This CDR3 has 14 residues. The V gene's germline CDR1 is LNHDA and CDR2 SQIVND (reference sequence). CDR3 sequence (DNA): TGTGCCAGTAGTTTCAGGACAGGGGGGCAGCCCCAGCATTTT. Protein product: CASSFRTGGQPQHF.

This clone was seen a handful of times. The chain uses TRBV2 and TRBJ2-2, with TRBD2 identical over 10 bases. The CDR3 consists of 16 residues. The ends lost 4 bases at V and 4 bases at J; junction bases unmatched: 6. CDR1 SNHLY and CDR2 FYNNEI come from the germline V gene. The CDR3 nucleotides read TGTGCCAGCAGTGCGAGCGGGGGGGTCCCCACCGGGGAGCTGTTTTTT. Protein sequence: CASSASGGVPTGELFF.

This clone was seen a handful of times. The V call is TRBV5-4, the J call TRBJ2-1, with D perhaps matching TRBD2 (5 bases). V gave up 3 bases and J gave up 9 bases, with 13 bases separating them. Germline V gene data show CDR1 as SGHNT and CDR2 as YYREEE (reference sequence). This CDR3 comprises 13 residues. CDR3 loop: CASSSDYAGEQFF. As DNA, the CDR3 is TGTGCCAGCAGCTCCGACTACGCCGGTGAGCAGTTCTTC.

This clone was counted between two and nine times. The chain is built from TRBV9 and TRBJ2-1, with TRBD2 matching 10 bases. Germline CDR1 and CDR2: SGDLS and YYNGEE. V gave up 0 bases and J gave up 6 bases; unmatched junction bases: 6. The CDR3 totals 16 residues. In nucleotides, the CDR3 is TGTGCCAGCAGCGTAGTCGGACTAGCGGCTACCAATGAGCAGTTCTTC. Translated: CASSVVGLAATNEQFF.